This T cell receptor beta chain was identified in a study of cytomegalovirus exposure and HLA in healthy donors. Overall study findings and caveats: Presence/absence comparisons presumed near-even sequencing depth among donors. Previously analyzed data showed that most TCR beta V segments were productive at a frequency of about 90% or about 30%.

It was with 60 Vbeta and 13 Jbeta primers that the PCR ran. The data were produced by immunoSEQ multiplex PCR, yet TCRdb's version contains in-frame clones alone and is incomplete. This sample carries 150,000 to 200,000 clones, 75% to 90% of them seen once, and the ten largest clones take under 2%. The CDR3 extends over 14 amino acids. V was shortened by 4 bases and J by 11 bases, with 20 bases between the two germline ends. Germline V gives CDR1 MDHEN, CDR2 SYDVKM. A note on this clone: Its antigen remains unidentified.

The chain employs TRBV28 and TRBJ2-5; TRBD1 is a possible D gene (6 bases). Sequencing was carried out using PBMCs. The TCR originated in a woman in her late teens or twenties in good health and CMV-seronegative. In DNA form, the CDR3 reads TGTGCCAGCAGTTCGGGCCCCCCAGGGGTTGGGCAGTACTTC. Residues: CASSSGPPGVGQYF.